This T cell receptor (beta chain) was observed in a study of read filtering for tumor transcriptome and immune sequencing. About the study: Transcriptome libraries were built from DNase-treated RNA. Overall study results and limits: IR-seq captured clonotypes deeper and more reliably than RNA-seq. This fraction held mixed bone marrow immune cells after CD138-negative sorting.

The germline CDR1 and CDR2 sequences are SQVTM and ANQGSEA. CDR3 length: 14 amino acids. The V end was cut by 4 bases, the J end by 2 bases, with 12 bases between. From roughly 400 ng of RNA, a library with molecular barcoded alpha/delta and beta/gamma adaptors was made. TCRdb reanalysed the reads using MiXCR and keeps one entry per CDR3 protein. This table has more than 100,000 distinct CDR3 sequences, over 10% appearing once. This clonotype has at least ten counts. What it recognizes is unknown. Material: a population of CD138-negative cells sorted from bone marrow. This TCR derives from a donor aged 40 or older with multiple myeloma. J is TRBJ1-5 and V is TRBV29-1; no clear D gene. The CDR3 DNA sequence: TGCAGCGTTGCTGCGGCAGGAGGCAATCAGCCCCAGCATTTT. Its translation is CSVAAAGGNQPQHF.